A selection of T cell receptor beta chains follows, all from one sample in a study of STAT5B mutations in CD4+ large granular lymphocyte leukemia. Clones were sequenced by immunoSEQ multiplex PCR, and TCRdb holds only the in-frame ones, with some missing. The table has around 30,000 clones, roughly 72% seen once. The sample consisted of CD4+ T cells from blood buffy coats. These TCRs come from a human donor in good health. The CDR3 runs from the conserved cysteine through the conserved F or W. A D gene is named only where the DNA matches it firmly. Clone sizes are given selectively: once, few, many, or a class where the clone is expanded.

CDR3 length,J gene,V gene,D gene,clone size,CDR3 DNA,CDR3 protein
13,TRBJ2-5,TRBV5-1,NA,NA,TGCGCCAGCAGGATGGGGAACCAAGAGACCCAGTACTTC,CASRMGNQETQYF
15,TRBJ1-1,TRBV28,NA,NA,TGTGCCAGCATCGATTCCCCGGGAAGGAGGACTGAAGCTTTCTTT,CASIDSPGRRTEAFF
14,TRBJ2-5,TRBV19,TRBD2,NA,TGTGCCAGTAGTATCGCGGGGGGCGCAGAGACCCAGTACTTC,CASSIAGGAETQYF
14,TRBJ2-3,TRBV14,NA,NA,TGTGCCAGCAGCCTACTAGGGGGCACAGATACGCAGTATTTT,CASSLLGGTDTQYF
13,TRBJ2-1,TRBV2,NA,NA,TGTGCCAGCAGTGTGATGGGGTACAATGAGCAGTTCTTC,CASSVMGYNEQFF
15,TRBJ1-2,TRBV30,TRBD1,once,TGTGCCTGGAGTGGAAACAGGGGGCGCAGCTATGGCTACACCTTC,CAWSGNRGRSYGYTF
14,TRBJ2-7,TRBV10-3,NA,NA,TGTGCCATCAGTGCCGCAGGGAGCTCCTACGAGCAGTACTTC,CAISAAGSSYEQYF
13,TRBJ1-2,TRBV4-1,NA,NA,TGCGCCAGCAGCCCTCGGACTAACTATGGCTACACCTTC,CASSPRTNYGYTF
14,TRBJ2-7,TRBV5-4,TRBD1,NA,TGTGCCAGCAGGCGACAGGGGGAAGGCTACGAGCAGTACTTC,CASRRQGEGYEQYF
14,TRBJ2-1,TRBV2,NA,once,TGTGCCAGCATCCCGGCGGCTAACTACAATGAGCAGTTCTTC,CASIPAANYNEQFF
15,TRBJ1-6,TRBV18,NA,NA,TGTGCCAGCTCACAACAAGGGGCCTATAATTCACCCCTCCACTTT,CASSQQGAYNSPLHF
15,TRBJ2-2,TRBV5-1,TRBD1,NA,TGCGCCAGCAGCTTACAGGGGCAGGACACCGGGGAGCTGTTTTTT,CASSLQGQDTGELFF
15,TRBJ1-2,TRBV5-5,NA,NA,TGTGCCAGCAGCTTGGGGGCCGGAACTAACTATGGCTACACCTTC,CASSLGAGTNYGYTF
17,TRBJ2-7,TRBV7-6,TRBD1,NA,TGTGCCAGCAGCCTACGATACCGGGACAGGGGCTCCTACGAGCAGTACTTC,CASSLRYRDRGSYEQYF
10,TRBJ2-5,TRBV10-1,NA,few,TGCGCCAGCAGTGCCCCCGGGGGGTACTTC,CASSAPGGYF
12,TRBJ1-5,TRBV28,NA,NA,TGTGCCAGCAGGGGACCGAATCAGCCCCAGCATTTT,CASRGPNQPQHF
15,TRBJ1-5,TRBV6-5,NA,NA,TGTGCCAGCAGTTACTCGGGGGCACGGAATCAGCCCCAGCATTTT,CASSYSGARNQPQHF
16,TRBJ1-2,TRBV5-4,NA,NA,TGTGCCAGCAGCACCGATGGGGGATGGAGGGGTTATGGCTACACCTTC,CASSTDGGWRGYGYTF
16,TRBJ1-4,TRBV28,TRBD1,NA,TGTGCCAGCAGTTTTCTGATGGGCAGGGGGCGTGAAAAACTGTTTTTT,CASSFLMGRGREKLFF
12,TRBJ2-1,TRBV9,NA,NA,TGTGCCAGCAGCGTAGCCGGGAATGAGCAGTTCTTC,CASSVAGNEQFF
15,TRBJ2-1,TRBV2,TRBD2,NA,TGTGCCAGCAGTGCGGAAACTAGCGGGGCTAAAGAACAGTTCTTC,CASSAETSGAKEQFF
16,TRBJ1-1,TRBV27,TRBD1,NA,TGTGCCGGAGAGTCAGGGGGCAGGAGGGGTGACACTGAAGCTTTCTTT,CAGESGGRRGDTEAFF
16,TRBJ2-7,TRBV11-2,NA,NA,TGTGCCAGCAGCTTACACCCCTGGCAAGGGACCTACGAGCAGTACTTC,CASSLHPWQGTYEQYF
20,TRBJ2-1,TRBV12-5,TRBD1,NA,TGTGCTAGTGGTTTGAGCTGGGGGACAGGGGATTATGGCCTGGACAATGAGCAGTTCTTC,CASGLSWGTGDYGLDNEQFF
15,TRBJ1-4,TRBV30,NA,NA,TGTGCCTGGAGTGTAGAGGGGTGTGCTAATGAAAAACTGTTTTTT,CAWSVEGCANEKLFF
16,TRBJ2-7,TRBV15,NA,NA,TGTGCCACCAGCACTCCAGGGTTACGAGGGTCCTACGAGCAGTACTTC,CATSTPGLRGSYEQYF
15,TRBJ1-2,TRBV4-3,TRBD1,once,TGCGCCAGCAGCCAGGCGGACAGGGGGAAAAATGGCTACACCTTC,CASSQADRGKNGYTF
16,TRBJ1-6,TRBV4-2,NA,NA,TGTGCCAGCAGCCAAGAGCCTGGGGCGAATAATTCACCCCTCCACTTT,CASSQEPGANNSPLHF
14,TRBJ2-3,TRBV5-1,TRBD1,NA,TGCGCCAGCAGCCAGGGGGCGAGCACAGATACGCAGTATTTT,CASSQGASTDTQYF
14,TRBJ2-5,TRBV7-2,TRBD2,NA,TGTGCCAGCAGCACCGGACTAGCGGGGAAGACCCAGTACTTC,CASSTGLAGKTQYF
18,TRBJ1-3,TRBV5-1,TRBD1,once,TGCGCCAGCAGCTTGACCTCCGGGACAGCTTACTCTGGAAACACCATATATTTT,CASSLTSGTAYSGNTIYF
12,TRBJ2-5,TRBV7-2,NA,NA,TGTGCCAGCAGCCCTCAGGGAGAGACCCAGTACTTC,CASSPQGETQYF
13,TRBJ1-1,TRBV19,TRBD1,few,TGTGCCAGTAGTTACAGGGGCGGAGCTGAAGCTTTCTTT,CASSYRGGAEAFF
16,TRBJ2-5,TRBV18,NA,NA,TGTGCCAGCTCAACATCGAGACTCACTCCTGCAAAGACCCAGTACTTC,CASSTSRLTPAKTQYF
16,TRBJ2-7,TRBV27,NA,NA,TGTGCCAGCAGTTTAAGCCTCCAGCGGACTCCTGGGGAGCAGTACTTC,CASSLSLQRTPGEQYF
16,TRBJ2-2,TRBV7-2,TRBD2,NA,TGTGCCAGCAGCTCTCTGCGGGGGGGCTACACCGGGGAGCTGTTTTTT,CASSSLRGGYTGELFF
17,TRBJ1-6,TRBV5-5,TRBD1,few,TGTGCCAGCAGCGTGGTGGACAGGGGCTTGGATAATTCACCCCTCCACTTT,CASSVVDRGLDNSPLHF
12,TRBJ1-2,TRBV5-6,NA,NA,TGTGCCAGCAGCTTGTGGGAATCTGGCTACACCTTC,CASSLWESGYTF
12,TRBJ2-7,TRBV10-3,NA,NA,TGTGCCATCAGTCCCCGCGCGGACGAGCAGTACTTC,CAISPRADEQYF
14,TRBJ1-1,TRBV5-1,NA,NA,TGCGCCAGCAGACAACACGGACAGAACACTGAAGCTTTCTTT,CASRQHGQNTEAFF
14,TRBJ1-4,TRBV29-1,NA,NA,TGCAGCGTTGGAGACAGTACAACTAATGAAAAACTGTTTTTT,CSVGDSTTNEKLFF
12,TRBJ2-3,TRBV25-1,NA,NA,TGTGCCAGCAGGGAGAGCACAGATACGCAGTATTTT,CASRESTDTQYF
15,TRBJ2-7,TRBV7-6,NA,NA,TGTGCCAGCAGCTTATGGGCTCCGGAAAGGTACGAGCAGTACTTC,CASSLWAPERYEQYF
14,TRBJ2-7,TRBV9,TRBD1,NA,TGTGCCAGCAGCCTCCGGGACAGGGGGTACGAGCAGTACTTC,CASSLRDRGYEQYF
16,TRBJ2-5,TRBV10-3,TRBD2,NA,TGTGCCATCAGTGAGGGCCATAGCGGGGGGCAAGAGACCCAGTACTTC,CAISEGHSGGQETQYF
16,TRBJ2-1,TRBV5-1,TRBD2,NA,TGCGCCAGCAGCTCGGGCGGGGGGGCCGTTTACAATGAGCAGTTCTTC,CASSSGGGAVYNEQFF
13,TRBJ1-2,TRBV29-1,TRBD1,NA,TGCAGCACTACAGGGGGCGTTTCGGATGGCTACACCTTC,CSTTGGVSDGYTF
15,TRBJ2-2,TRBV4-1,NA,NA,TGCGCCAGCAGCCAAGTGGCCACGGACACCGGGGAGCTGTTTTTT,CASSQVATDTGELFF
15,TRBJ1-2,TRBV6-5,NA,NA,TGTGCCAGCAGGACCCCCGGGCTGACAGACTATGGCTACACCTTC,CASRTPGLTDYGYTF
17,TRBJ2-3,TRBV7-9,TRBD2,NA,TGTGCCAGCAGCTTAGGGGCTAGCGGGGGGCGCACAGATACGCAGTATTTT,CASSLGASGGRTDTQYF
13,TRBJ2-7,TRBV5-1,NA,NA,TGCGCCAGCAGCTTGGAGGTCTCTCATGGGCAGTACTTC,CASSLEVSHGQYF
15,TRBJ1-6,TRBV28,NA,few,TGTGCCAGCAGTTTATCGACCAGGGCAGGTTCACCCCTCCACTTT,CASSLSTRAGSPLHF
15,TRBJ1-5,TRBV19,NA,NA,TGTGCCAGTAGTATAGATCAACTCGGGAGTCAGCCCCAGCATTTT,CASSIDQLGSQPQHF
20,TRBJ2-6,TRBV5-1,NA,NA,TGCGCCAGCAGCCTCGACAGGTCACGAGGGCTACCTTCTGGGGCCAACGTCCTGACTTTC,CASSLDRSRGLPSGANVLTF